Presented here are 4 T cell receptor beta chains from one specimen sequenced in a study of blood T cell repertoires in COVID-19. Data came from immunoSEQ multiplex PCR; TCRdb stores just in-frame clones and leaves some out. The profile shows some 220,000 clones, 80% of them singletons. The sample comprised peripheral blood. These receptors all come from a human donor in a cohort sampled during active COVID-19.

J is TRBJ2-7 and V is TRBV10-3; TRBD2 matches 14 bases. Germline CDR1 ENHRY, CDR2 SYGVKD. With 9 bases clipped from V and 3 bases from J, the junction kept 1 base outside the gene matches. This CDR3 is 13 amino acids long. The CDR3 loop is CAMTSGGDYEQYF. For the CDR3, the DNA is TGTGCCATGACTAGCGGGGGGGACTACGAGCAGTACTTC.

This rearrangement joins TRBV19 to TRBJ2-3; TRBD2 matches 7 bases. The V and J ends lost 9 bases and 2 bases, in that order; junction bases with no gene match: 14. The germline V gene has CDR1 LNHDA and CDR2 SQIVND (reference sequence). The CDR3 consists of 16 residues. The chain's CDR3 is CASAQRREGYTDTQYF. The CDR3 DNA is TGTGCCAGCGCCCAGAGAAGGGAGGGATACACAGATACGCAGTATTTT.

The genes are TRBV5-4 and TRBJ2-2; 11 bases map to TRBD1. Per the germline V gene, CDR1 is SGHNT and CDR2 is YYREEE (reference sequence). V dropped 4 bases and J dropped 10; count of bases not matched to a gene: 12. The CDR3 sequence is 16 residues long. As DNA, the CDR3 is TGTGCCAGCAGCCCGGGACAGGGGGACCTTATAGAGGAGCTGTTTTTT. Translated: CASSPGQGDLIEELFF.

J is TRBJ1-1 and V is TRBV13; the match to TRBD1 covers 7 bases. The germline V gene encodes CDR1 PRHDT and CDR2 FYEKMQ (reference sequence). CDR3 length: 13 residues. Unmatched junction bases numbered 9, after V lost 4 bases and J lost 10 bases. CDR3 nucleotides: TGTGCCAGCAGCTCGGGCACAGGACAGGTAGCTTTCTTT. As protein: CASSSGTGQVAFF.